This T cell receptor (beta chain) was observed in a study of cytotoxic CD8 clonotypes in ibrutinib-treated CLL. At the level of the study: After median around six years, roughly 15 stayed in remission, approximately twelve progressed; responses approximately 24 partial, 2 complete.

Repertoires were generated with immunoSEQ multiplex PCR, while TCRdb's copy carries only in-frame clones and drops some. In the table there are about 35,000 clones, 71% of which are singletons. The CDR3 is 12 amino acids. In germline, CDR1 is SEHNR, CDR2 FQNEAQ (reference sequence). V lost 3 bases and J lost 2, with 4 bases in between. Regarding this clone: No antigen is known for it.

General study findings and limits: In comparison with age-matched healthy donors, baseline clonality was higher and tracked circulating CD8+ T-cell counts.

This sample comprised PBMCs, obtained at disease progression, from a patient treated with ibrutinib. This receptor was taken from a human donor with chronic lymphocytic leukemia. The chain couples TRBV7-9 to TRBJ1-2; D is unresolved. For the CDR3, the DNA is TGTGCCAGCAGCTTCGAGAACTATGGCTACACCTTC. Its protein product is CASSFENYGYTF. Full variable domain (missing parts from reference TRBV7-9 and TRBJ1-2): DTGVSQNPRHKITKRGQNVTFRCDPISEHNRLYWYRQTLGQGPEFLTYFQNEAQLEKSRLLSDRFSAERPKGSFSTLEIQRTEQGDSAMYLCASSFENYGYTFGSGTRLTVV.